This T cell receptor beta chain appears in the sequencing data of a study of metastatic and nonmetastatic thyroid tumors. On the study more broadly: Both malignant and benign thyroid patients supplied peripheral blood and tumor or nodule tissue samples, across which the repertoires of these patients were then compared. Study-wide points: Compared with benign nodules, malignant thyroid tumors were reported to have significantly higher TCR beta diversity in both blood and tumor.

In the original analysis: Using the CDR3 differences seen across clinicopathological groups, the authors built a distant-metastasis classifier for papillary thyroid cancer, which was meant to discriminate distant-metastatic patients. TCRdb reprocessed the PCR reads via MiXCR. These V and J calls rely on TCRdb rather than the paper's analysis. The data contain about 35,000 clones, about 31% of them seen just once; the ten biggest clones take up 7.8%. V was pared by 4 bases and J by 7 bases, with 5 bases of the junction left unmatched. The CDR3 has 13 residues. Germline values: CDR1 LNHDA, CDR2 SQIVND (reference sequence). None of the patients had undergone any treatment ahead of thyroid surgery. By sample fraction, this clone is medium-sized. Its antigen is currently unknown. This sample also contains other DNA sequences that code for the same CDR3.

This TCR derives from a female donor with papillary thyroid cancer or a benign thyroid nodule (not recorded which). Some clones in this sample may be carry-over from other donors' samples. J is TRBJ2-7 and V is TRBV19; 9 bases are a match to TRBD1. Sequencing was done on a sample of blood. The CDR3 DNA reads TGTGCCAGTAGTAAGACACAGGGGGCAGAGCAGTACTTC. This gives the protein CASSKTQGAEQYF.